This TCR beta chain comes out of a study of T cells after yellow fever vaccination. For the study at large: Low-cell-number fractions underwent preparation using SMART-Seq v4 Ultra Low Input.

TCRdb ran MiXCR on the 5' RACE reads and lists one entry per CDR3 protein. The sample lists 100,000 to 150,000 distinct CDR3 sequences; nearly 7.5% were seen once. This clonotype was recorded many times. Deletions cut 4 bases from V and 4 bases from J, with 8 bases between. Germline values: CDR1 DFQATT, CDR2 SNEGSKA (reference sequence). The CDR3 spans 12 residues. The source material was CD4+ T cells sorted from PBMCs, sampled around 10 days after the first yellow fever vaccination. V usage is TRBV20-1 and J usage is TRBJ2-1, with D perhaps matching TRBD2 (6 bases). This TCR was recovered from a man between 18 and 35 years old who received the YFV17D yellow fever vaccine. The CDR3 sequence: CSATRGYNEQFF. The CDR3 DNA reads TGCAGTGCTACACGGGGGTACAATGAGCAGTTCTTC.